Shown below are 2 T cell receptor beta chains from a single sample sequenced in a study of T cell responses to AZD1222 COVID-19 vaccine. The table came from immunoSEQ multiplex PCR; TCRdb's copy has only in-frame clones and leaves some out. Of 75,000 to 100,000 clones in the sample, nearly 90% were seen once. Sequencing used peripheral blood, obtained on day 0 of AZD1222 vaccination. Receptor source: an adult in good health.

The genes are TRBV11-3 and TRBJ2-1, with D possibly being TRBD1 or TRBD2 (6 bases each). The CDR3 sequence is 16 residues long. Per germline, CDR1 SGHNT and CDR2 YENEEA. Trimming cost V 4 bases and J 9 bases, with 22 bases left between them. The CDR3 loop reads CASSSFGFEGGGEQFF. In DNA form, the CDR3 reads TGTGCCAGCAGCTCTTTCGGCTTCGAGGGGGGTGGTGAGCAGTTCTTC.

The J gene is TRBJ1-1, the V gene TRBV28; D gene unclear. The germline V gene has CDR1 MDHEN and CDR2 SYDVKM. This CDR3 contains 17 residues. Deletions cut 2 bases from V and 5 bases from J, with 21 bases between. The DNA of the CDR3 is TGTGCCAGCAGTTTACTACTCTTTGGAGAAGGAGGGACTGAAGCTTTCTTT. Translated: CASSLLLFGEGGTEAFF.